This T cell receptor (beta chain) was identified during a study of T cell responses to AZD1222 COVID-19 vaccine. V dropped 7 bases and J dropped 2 bases, with 16 bases sitting between them. Germline V CDR1 and CDR2: SGHRS, YFSETQ. This CDR3 comprises 14 residues. General study points: It was only after the peak T cell response that any repertoires were sampled. Recipients of two AZD1222 doses showed rising Spike-specific TCR breadth and depth.

Repertoires were generated with immunoSEQ multiplex PCR, while TCRdb's copy carries only in-frame clones and drops some. The sample lists about 120,000 clones; 85% to 90% were seen once. Worth noting for this clone: Antigen unknown.

The V gene is TRBV5-1, the J gene TRBJ2-7; tentatively, D is TRBD1 (7 bases). The material sequenced was peripheral blood, taken on day 0 of AZD1222 vaccination. The receptor comes from an adult in good health. This chain's CDR3 is CASGGGGATYEQYF. CDR3 bases: TGCGCCAGCGGAGGGGGCGGGGCTACCTACGAGCAGTACTTC.